These 6 T cell receptor beta chains were sequenced from one sample in a study of graft-versus-host responses after intestinal transplantation. The antigens for these receptors are not known. Sequencing was performed with immunoSEQ multiplex PCR; in TCRdb, only in-frame clones are kept and a portion is missing. The sample has some 83,000 clones; around 92% are singletons. The source material was unstimulated CD4+ T cells sorted from spleen or lymph node cells, sampled before intestinal transplant. These receptors were taken from a human donor who received an intestinal transplant.

The chain recombines TRBV14 with TRBJ1-2; the match to TRBD1 covers 7 bases. Germline CDR1 reads SGHDN; CDR2 reads FVKESK. The CDR3 has 14 residues. The V and J ends lost 0 bases and 8 bases, in that order; junction bases with no gene match: 6. As DNA, the CDR3 is TGTGCCAGCAGCCAAGAAGTGACAGGGTACGGCTACACCTTC. It specifies CASSQEVTGYGYTF.

This chain connects TRBV27 to TRBJ2-1; perhaps TRBD1 as D (6 bases). Trimming removed 5 bases from V and 1 base from J, with 21 bases in between. Germline CDR1 reads MNHEY; CDR2 reads SMNVEV (reference sequence). This CDR3 has 18 residues. The CDR3 is CASSATSYDRFSYNEQFF. The CDR3, as DNA: TGTGCCAGCAGTGCGACCTCCTATGACAGGTTTTCCTACAATGAGCAGTTCTTC.

The chain employs TRBV30 and TRBJ1-1, with D possibly matching TRBD1 (5 bases). The CDR3 spans 13 residues. The germline CDR1 and CDR2 sequences are GTSNPN and SVGIG (reference sequence). The germline V and J ends were trimmed by 3 bases and 1 base, with 9 bases remaining between them. The CDR3 DNA follows: TGTGCCTGGAGGGACAACACGAACACTGAAGCTTTCTTT. Residues: CAWRDNTNTEAFF.

V gene TRBV15 combines with J gene TRBJ2-3; D may be TRBD1 (6 bases). This CDR3 has 14 residues. V was trimmed by 3 bases and J by 1 base, leaving 8 bases between them. The germline CDR1 and CDR2 sequences are LNHNV and YYDKDF (reference sequence). The CDR3 DNA reads as TGTGCCACCAGCAGGGACAGAGGCACAGATACGCAGTATTTT. Encoded protein: CATSRDRGTDTQYF.

The genes are TRBV5-1 and TRBJ2-3; D remains ambiguous. Trimming shortened V by 4 bases and J by 3 bases, and 6 bases separated the two germline ends. Germline loops: CDR1 SGHRS, CDR2 YFSETQ. The CDR3 covers 12 residues. CDR3 sequence: CASSKQTDTQYF. The CDR3 DNA reads as TGCGCCAGCAGCAAGCAAACAGATACGCAGTATTTT.

This clone has a handful of counts. This chain links TRBV2 with TRBJ2-7; 7 bases map to TRBD2. Germline V gives CDR1 SNHLY, CDR2 FYNNEI. V shed 4 bases and J 2 bases; nucleotides not matched to a gene: 8. The CDR3 consists of 15 residues. The CDR3 protein is CASSVGRAGTYEQYF. CDR3 bases: TGTGCCAGCAGTGTGGGGAGGGCTGGAACCTACGAGCAGTACTTC.